The T cell receptor (beta chain) described here comes from a study of blood T cell repertoires in COVID-19. Turning to the study itself: In each case, the material was cDNA or gDNA derived from T cells, B-cell-depleted T cells, or PBMCs.

In the original processing: Amplification from reference gene primers served as the basis for estimated nucleated cell counts. Libraries were prepared by immunoSEQ multiplex PCR; TCRdb keeps only in-frame clonotypes and omits some of them. V and J calls and clone size are given by that table; D and trimming were obtained from the DNA. The table shows roughly 80,000 clones, with around nine tenths occurring only once. The CDR3 length is 15 residues. V was pared by 5 bases and J by 7 bases, with 20 bases between. The germline V gene has CDR1 SGHVS and CDR2 FQNEAQ. Sequencing input: peripheral blood. This clonotype originated in a woman of 80 years or more with active or convalescent COVID-19. The rearrangement uses TRBV7-8 and TRBJ2-5, with a weak D call TRBD1 (5 bases). CDR3 sequence reads: CASSPASTGSGTQYF. CDR3 in DNA: TGTGCCAGCAGCCCCGCATCCACAGGTTCTGGGACCCAGTACTTC.